This passage covers 6 T cell receptor beta chains from one sample sequenced in a study. Using immunoSEQ multiplex PCR, the repertoire was profiled, and TCRdb retains in-frame clones only, with some absent. The sample includes about 50,000 clones, over 90% seen only once; the top ten take 9.5% to 12%. Input material: PBMCs. The receptors derive from a man aged 40-49 years with rheumatoid arthritis.

The chain joins TRBV27 to TRBJ1-5, with D possibly TRBD1 on 5 matching bases. Trimming pared 2 bases from V and 5 bases from J, leaving 7 bases between. Germline CDR1 is MNHEY and CDR2 is SMNVEV (reference sequence). This CDR3 has 13 amino acids. The CDR3 is CASSLRGHQPQHF. CDR3 bases: TGTGCCAGCAGTTTACGGGGCCATCAGCCCCAGCATTTT.

V usage is TRBV13 and J usage is TRBJ2-5, with D hard to call. V gave up 0 bases and J gave up 5 bases, with 7 bases separating them. This CDR3 contains 13 residues. Germline CDR1 reads PRHDT; CDR2 reads FYEKMQ (reference sequence). CDR3 amino acids: CASSLGVGETQYF. DNA for the CDR3: TGTGCCAGCAGCTTAGGCGTGGGGGAGACCCAGTACTTC.

The rearrangement uses TRBV18 and TRBJ1-6; tentatively, D is TRBD1 (5 bases). The CDR3 consists of 14 residues. Germline CDR1 and CDR2: KGHSH and LQKENI. Between the trimmed V and J ends, which lost 5 bases and 8 bases, there was a span of 13 bases. In nucleotides, the CDR3 is TGTGCCAGCTCAGAGGGGTTCTGGGATTCACCCCTCCACTTT. Translating it yields CASSEGFWDSPLHF.

The genes are TRBV7-9 and TRBJ2-2, with D perhaps matching TRBD2 (5 bases). CDR1 is SEHNR and CDR2 is FQNEAQ in the germline V gene (reference sequence). CDR3 length: 13 amino acids. The ends were cut back, 11 bases at V and 5 bases at J, with 15 bases in the middle. CDR3: CAGGGSVTGELFF. The CDR3 coding sequence is TGTGCCGGCGGTGGGAGTGTTACCGGGGAGCTGTTTTTT.

This rearrangement joins TRBV5-6 to TRBJ2-1, with D possibly TRBD2 on 5 matching bases. There are 12 residues in the CDR3. CDR1 and CDR2 from the germline V gene are SGHDT and YYEEEE. V lost 5 bases to trimming and J lost 10 bases, with 13 bases between them. CDR3: CASRRTEEEQFF. The CDR3 region has the DNA TGTGCCAGCAGAAGGACGGAGGAGGAGCAGTTCTTC.

This clone was counted between two and nine times. This chain uses TRBV10-3 with TRBJ1-2; D unresolved. The germline CDR1 and CDR2 sequences are ENHRY and SYGVKD. V shed 3 bases and J shed 7 bases, with 9 bases lying between them. The CDR3 loop spans 12 amino acids. This CDR3 reads CAISEVVGGYTF. The CDR3 region has the DNA TGTGCCATCAGTGAAGTAGTGGGTGGCTACACCTTC.